This T cell receptor beta chain was captured by sequencing in a study of shared clonotypes between healthy human individuals. Study-level background: Donor ages ranged 18 to 49 years: two women, a few men. Findings and limits, study-wide: Non-shared clonotypes showed lower generation probabilities than clonotypes common to all four donors. Rarefaction gave evidence that sorted-subset sequencing remained incomplete despite large depth. Approximately 5% was the fraction of naive CD4 clonotypes found shared across a few donors.

The repertoire was sequenced with immunoSEQ multiplex PCR; TCRdb's copy has only in-frame clones and lacks some. Of about 980,000 clones in the sample, 70% to 85% were seen once. The CDR3 is 18 amino acids. Trimming took 4 bases from V and 0 from J, leaving 22 bases between them. CDR1 is SGHNT and CDR2 is YYREEE in the germline V gene (reference sequence). Only one count was recorded for this clone. The antigen is undetermined. The receptor comes from a young man in good health. This chain uses TRBV5-4 with TRBJ1-1; maybe TRBD1 (5 bases). The specimen was memory CD4+ T cells sorted from blood. Indicated subset: CD45RA-negative fraction. The CDR3 nucleotides are TGTGCCAGCAGCCCGCCCTCAGCCCTCACAGGTCTGAACACTGAAGCTTTCTTT. Protein: CASSPPSALTGLNTEAFF. Supplemented by reference TRBV5-4 and TRBJ1-1, the full variable domain reads ETGVTQSPTHLIKTRGQQVTLRCSSQSGHNTVSWYQQALGQGPQFIFQYYREEENGRGNFPPRFSGLQFPNYSSELNVNALELDDSALYLCASSPPSALTGLNTEAFFGQGTRLTVV.